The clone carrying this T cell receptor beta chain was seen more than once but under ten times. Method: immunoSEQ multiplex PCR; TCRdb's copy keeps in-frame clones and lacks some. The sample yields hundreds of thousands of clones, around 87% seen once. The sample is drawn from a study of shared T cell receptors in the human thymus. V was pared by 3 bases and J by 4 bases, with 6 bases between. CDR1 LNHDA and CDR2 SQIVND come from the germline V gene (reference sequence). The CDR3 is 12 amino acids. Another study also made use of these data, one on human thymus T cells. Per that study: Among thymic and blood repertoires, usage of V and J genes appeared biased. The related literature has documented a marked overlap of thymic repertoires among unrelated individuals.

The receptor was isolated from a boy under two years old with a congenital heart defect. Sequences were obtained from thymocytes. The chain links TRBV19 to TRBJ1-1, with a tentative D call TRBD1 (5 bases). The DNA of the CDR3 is TGTGCCAGTAGTATTGGGGCCACTGAAGCTTTCTTT. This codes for CASSIGATEAFF. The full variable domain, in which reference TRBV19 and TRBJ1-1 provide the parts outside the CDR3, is DGGITQSPKYLFRKEGQNVTLSCEQNLNHDAMYWYRQDPGQGLRLIYYSQIVNDFQKGDIAEGYSVSREKKESFPLTVTSAQKNPTAFYLCASSIGATEAFFGQGTRLTVV.